A few counts support the clone carrying this T cell receptor beta chain. Antigen unknown. Indicated time point: late sampling 161 to 241 days after vaccination in a few convalescent patients. Treatment defined: roughly 10-day PBMC culture with coronavirus spike peptide pools or control peptides (ViraFEST assay). This entry belongs to a study of vaccination and CD4 T cells after COVID-19. J was trimmed by 4 bases and V by 4 bases; bases with no gene match: 4. The CDR3 is 14 residues long. CDR1 and CDR2 from the germline V gene are MRHNA and SNTAGT. Broader study findings: Convalescent patients had a median roughly 86% of reactive clones appearing only post-vaccination.

With the Oncomine TCR Beta short-read assay, DNA from cultured CD4+ T cells was sequenced. TCRdb itself ran the PCR reads through MiXCR, one entry per CDR3 protein. The sample holds 20,000 to 25,000 distinct CDR3 sequences, less than 35% seen once. This specimen consisted of CD4+ T cells from blood, cultured in vitro, obtained about 7 months after SARS-CoV-2 vaccination. The receptor comes from a human donor who had recovered from COVID-19. V and J are TRBV6-4 and TRBJ2-1, with TRBD2 identical over 7 bases. CDR3 bases: TGTGCCAGCAGTGTGGCTAGCGGTTACAATGAGCAGTTCTTC. Its protein product is CASSVASGYNEQFF.